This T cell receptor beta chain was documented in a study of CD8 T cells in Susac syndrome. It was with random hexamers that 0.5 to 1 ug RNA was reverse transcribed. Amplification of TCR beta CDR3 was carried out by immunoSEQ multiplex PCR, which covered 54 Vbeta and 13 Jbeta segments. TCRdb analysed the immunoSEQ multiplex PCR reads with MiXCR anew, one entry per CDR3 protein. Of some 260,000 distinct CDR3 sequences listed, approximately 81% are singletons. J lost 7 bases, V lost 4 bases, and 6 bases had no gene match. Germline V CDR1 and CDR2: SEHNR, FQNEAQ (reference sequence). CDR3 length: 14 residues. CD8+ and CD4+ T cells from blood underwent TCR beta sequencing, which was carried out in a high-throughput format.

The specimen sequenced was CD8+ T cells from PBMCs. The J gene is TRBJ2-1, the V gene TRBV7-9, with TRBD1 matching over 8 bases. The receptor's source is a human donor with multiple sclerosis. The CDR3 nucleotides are TGTGCCAGCAGCTCAAGAGACAGGGGAAATGAGCAGTTCTTC. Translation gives CASSSRDRGNEQFF.